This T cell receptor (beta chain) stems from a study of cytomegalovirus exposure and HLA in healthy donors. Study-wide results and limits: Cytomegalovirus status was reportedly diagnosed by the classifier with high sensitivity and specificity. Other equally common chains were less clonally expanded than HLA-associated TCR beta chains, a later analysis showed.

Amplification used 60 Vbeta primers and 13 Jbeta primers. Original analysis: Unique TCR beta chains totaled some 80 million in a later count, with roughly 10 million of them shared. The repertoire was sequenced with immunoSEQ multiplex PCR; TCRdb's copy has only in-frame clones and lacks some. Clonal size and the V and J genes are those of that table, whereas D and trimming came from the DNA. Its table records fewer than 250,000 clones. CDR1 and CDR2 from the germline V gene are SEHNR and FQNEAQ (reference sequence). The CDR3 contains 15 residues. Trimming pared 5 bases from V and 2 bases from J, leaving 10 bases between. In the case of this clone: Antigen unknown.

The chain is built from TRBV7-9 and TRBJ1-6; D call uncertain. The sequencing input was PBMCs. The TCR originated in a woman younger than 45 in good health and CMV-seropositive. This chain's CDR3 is CASSPGVTYNSPLHF. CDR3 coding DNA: TGTGCCAGCAGCCCAGGCGTCACCTATAATTCACCCCTCCACTTT.